This TCR beta chain was observed in a study of early T cells in non-severe SARS-CoV-2 infection. In the study overall: Whole-blood bulk RNA, unsorted, was sequenced, and chains were unpaired. Findings and caveats of the study: VDJdb matching skewed toward anti-spike CD8 responses, missing private and CD4 specificities.

Each cDNA molecule carried a unique molecular identifier. TCRdb itself ran the 5' RACE reads through MiXCR, one entry per CDR3 protein. The data show about 71,000 distinct CDR3 sequences, with roughly 15% seen just once and around 3.6% held by the top ten. A note on this clonotype: The antigen remains unidentified.

Per the germline V gene, CDR1 is KGHSH and CDR2 is LQKENI. This CDR3 has 12 residues. V was cut by 6 bases and J by 2 bases, with 7 bases left in between. The receptor was isolated from an adult who was a healthcare worker with PCR-confirmed SARS-CoV-2 infection or an uninfected control (not recorded which). The chain couples TRBV18 to TRBJ1-1; D remains ambiguous. The sample consisted of whole blood, taken at baseline. CDR3 nucleotide sequence: TGTGCCAGCTCGCAGTCAAACACTGAAGCTTTCTTT. Translated: CASSQSNTEAFF.